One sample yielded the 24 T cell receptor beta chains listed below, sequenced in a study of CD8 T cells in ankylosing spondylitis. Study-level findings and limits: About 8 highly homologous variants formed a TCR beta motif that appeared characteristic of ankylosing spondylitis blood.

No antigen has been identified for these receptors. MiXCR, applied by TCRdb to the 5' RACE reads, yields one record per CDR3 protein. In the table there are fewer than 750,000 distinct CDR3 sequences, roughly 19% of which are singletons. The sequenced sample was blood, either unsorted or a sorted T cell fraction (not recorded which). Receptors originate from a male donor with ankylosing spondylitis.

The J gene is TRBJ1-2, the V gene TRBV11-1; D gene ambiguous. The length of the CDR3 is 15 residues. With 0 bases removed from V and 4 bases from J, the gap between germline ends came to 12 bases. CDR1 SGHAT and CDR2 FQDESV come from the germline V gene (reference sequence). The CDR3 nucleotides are TGTGCCAGCAGCTTAGCGACGGAATCGGGCTATGGCTACACCTTC. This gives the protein CASSLATESGYGYTF.

In nucleotides, the CDR3 is TGTGCCAGTAAGGACGGGAACACTGAAGCTTTCTTT. This codes for CASKDGNTEAFF. This chain links TRBV19 with TRBJ1-1; no firm D call. V lost 7 bases to trimming and J lost 1 base, with 7 bases between them. The V gene's germline CDR1 is LNHDA and CDR2 SQIVND (reference sequence). The CDR3 runs 12 residues.

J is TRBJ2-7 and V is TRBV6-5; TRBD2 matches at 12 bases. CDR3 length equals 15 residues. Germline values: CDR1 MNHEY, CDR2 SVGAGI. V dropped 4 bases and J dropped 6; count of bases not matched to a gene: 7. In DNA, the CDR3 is TGTGCCAGCAGTTCGACTAGCGGGAGAATGGGCGAGCAGTACTTC. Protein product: CASSSTSGRMGEQYF.

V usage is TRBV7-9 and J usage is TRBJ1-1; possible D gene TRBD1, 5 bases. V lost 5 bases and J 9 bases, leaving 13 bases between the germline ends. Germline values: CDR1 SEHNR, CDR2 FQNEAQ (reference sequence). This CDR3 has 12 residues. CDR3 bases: TGTGCCAGCAGCCGGGGGGGTTATAAAGCTTTCTTT. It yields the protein CASSRGGYKAFF.

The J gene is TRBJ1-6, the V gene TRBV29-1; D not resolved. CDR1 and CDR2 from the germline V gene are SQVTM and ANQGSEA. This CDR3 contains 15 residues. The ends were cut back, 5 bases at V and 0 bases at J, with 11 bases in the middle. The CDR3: CSVHLSGSYNSPLHF. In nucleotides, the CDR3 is TGCAGCGTTCACCTCTCGGGCTCCTATAATTCACCCCTCCACTTT.

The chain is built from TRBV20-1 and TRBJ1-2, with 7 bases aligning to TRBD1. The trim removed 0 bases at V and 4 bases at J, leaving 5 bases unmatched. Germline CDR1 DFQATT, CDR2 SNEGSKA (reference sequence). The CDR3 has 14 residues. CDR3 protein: CSARELAGGYGYTF. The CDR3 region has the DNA TGCAGTGCTAGAGAGTTGGCAGGGGGCTATGGCTACACCTTC.

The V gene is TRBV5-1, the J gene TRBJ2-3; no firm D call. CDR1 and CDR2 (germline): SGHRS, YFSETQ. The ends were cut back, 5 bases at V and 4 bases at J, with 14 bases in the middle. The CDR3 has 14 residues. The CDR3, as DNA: TGCGCCAGCAGGACACAGACGGCCCCAGATACGCAGTATTTT. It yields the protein CASRTQTAPDTQYF.

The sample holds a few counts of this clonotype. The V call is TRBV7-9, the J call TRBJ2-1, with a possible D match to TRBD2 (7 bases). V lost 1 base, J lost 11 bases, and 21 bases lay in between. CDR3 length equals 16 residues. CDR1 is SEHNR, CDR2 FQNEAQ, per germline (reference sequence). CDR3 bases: TGTGCCAGCAGCTTAGTTTTTTCTGGCGGGGGCCGTCAGCAGTTCTTC. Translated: CASSLVFSGGGRQQFF.

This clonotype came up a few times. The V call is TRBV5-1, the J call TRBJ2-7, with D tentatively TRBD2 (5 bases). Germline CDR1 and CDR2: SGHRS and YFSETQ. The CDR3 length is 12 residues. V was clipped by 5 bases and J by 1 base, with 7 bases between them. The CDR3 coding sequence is TGCGCCAGCAGGAGGGAATCCTACGAGCAGTACTTC. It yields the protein CASRRESYEQYF.

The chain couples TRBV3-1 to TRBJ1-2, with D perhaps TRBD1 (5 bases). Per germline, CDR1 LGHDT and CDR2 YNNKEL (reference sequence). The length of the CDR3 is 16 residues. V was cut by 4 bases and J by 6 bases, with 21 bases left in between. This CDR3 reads CASSPPSQGSSNGYTF. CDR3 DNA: TGTGCCAGCAGCCCACCATCTCAGGGTTCGTCCAATGGCTACACCTTC.

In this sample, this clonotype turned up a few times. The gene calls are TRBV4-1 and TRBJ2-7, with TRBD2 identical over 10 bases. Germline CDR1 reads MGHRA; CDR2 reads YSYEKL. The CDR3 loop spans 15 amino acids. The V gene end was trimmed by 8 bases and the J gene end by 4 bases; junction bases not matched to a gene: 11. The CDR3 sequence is CASRNIAGGGYEQYF. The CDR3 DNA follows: TGCGCCAGCCGTAACATAGCGGGAGGTGGGTACGAGCAGTACTTC.

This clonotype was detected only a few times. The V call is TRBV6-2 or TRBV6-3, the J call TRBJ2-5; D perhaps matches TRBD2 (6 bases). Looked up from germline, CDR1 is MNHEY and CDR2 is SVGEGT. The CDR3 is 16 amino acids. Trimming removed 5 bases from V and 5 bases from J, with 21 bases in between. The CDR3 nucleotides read TGTGCCAGCAGTCCCCAAGGAGGGATGGGGATGGAGACCCAGTACTTC. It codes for CASSPQGGMGMETQYF.

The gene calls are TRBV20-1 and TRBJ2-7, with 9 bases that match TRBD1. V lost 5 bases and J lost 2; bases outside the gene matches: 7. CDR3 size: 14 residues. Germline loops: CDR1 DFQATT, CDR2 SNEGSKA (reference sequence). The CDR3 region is CSAQYRGLTYEQYF. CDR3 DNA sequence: TGCAGTGCTCAATACAGGGGGCTCACCTACGAGCAGTACTTC.

In DNA form, the CDR3 reads TGTGCCAGCAGTGAATCAGCCAATAGCAATCAGCCCCAGCATTTT. Amino acids: CASSESANSNQPQHF. The V call is TRBV6-1, the J call TRBJ1-5; no clear D gene. The CDR3 has 15 amino acids. CDR1 is MNHNS and CDR2 is SASEGT in the germline V gene. Trimming removed 2 bases at V and 0 bases at J, with 8 bases between.

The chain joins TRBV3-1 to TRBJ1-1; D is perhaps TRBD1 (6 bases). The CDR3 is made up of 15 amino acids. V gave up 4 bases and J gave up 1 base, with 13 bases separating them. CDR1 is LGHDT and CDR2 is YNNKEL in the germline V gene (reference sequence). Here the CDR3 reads CASSPTDRPNTEAFF. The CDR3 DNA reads TGTGCCAGCAGCCCTACGGACAGACCGAACACTGAAGCTTTCTTT.

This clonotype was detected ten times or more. The CDR3 is CASSSRQGRNTEAFF. CDR3 coding DNA: TGTGCCAGCAGCTCCCGACAGGGAAGGAACACTGAAGCTTTCTTT. The chain employs TRBV13 and TRBJ1-1, with TRBD1 matching 7 bases. V gave up 4 bases and J gave up 1 base; unmatched junction bases: 6. Germline CDR1 reads PRHDT; CDR2 reads FYEKMQ (reference sequence). The CDR3 extends over 15 amino acids.

The CDR3 coding sequence is TGTGCCAGCAGCGTAGGCGTAGAAGGATACGAGCAGTACTTC. Translating it yields CASSVGVEGYEQYF. The chain carries TRBV9 and TRBJ2-7; no clear D. Trimming cost V 0 bases and J 4 bases, with 11 bases left between them. CDR3 length: 14 amino acids. Germline CDR1 and CDR2: SGDLS and YYNGEE.

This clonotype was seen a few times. The CDR3 nucleotides are TGTGCCAGCAGCCAAGCAATCGCGGAGACCCAGTACTTC. Amino acids: CASSQAIAETQYF. This chain joins TRBV4-2 and TRBJ2-5; D unresolved. The CDR3 runs 13 residues. Between the trimmed V and J ends, which lost 1 base and 5 bases, there was a span of 8 bases. CDR1 is LGHNA and CDR2 is YNFKEQ in the germline V gene.

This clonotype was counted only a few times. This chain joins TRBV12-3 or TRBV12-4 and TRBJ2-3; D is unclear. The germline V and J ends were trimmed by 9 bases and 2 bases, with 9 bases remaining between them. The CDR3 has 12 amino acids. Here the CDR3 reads CASCGYTDTQYF. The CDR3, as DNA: TGTGCCAGTTGTGGCTACACAGATACGCAGTATTTT.

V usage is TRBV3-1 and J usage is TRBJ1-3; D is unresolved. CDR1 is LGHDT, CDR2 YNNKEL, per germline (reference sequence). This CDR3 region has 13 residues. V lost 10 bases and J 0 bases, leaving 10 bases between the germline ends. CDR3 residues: CATRHLSGNTIYF. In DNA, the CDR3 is TGTGCCACCAGACACCTCTCTGGAAACACCATATATTTT. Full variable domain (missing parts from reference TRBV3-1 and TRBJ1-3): DTAVSQTPKYLVTQMGNDKSIKCEQNLGHDTMYWYKQDSKKFLKIMFSYNNKELIINETVPNRFSPKSPDKAHLNLHINSLELGDSAVYFCATRHLSGNTIYFGEGSWLTVV.

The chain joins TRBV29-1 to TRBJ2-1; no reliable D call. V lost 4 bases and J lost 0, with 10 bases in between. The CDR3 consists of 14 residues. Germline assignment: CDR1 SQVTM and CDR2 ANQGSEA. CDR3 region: CSVVGWGSYNEQFF. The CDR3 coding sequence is TGCAGCGTTGTGGGCTGGGGCTCCTACAATGAGCAGTTCTTC.

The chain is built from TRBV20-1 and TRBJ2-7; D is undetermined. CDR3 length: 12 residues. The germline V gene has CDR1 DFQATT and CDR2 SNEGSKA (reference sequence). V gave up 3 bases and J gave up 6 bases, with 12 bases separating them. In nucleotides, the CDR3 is TGCAGTGCTAGGGACGGTGGGATCGAGCAGTACTTC. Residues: CSARDGGIEQYF.

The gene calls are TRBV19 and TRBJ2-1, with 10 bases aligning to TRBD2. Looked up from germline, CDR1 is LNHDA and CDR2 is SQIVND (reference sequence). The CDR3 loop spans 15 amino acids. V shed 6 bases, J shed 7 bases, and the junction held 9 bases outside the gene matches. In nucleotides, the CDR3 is TGTGCCAGTAGAGGGATAGCGGGGGGACTTAATGAGCAGTTCTTC. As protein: CASRGIAGGLNEQFF.

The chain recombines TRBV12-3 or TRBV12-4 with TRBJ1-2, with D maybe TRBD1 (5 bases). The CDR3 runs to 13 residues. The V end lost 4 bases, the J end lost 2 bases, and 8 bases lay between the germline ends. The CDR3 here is CASSWTRNYGYTF. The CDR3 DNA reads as TGTGCCAGCAGTTGGACAAGAAACTATGGCTACACCTTC.